The T cell receptor (beta chain) described here comes from a study of blood T cell repertoires in COVID-19. About the research overall: From T cells, B-cell-depleted T cells, or PBMCs came the material, which was cDNA or gDNA.

J gave up 5 bases and V 2 bases, and 7 bases lay outside the gene matches. The CDR3 covers 15 residues. Germline V gene data show CDR1 as MNHEY and CDR2 as SMNVEV (reference sequence). The table came from immunoSEQ multiplex PCR; TCRdb's copy has only in-frame clones and leaves some out. The table lists roughly 330,000 clones, around 87% of them singletons. Sequenced: PBMCs or T cells enriched from blood (not recorded which). The sequence derives from a woman aged 25 to 39 who had recovered from COVID-19. The chain uses TRBV27 and TRBJ2-5; 8 nucleotides agree with TRBD1. The CDR3 is CASSLVSGGLETQYF. As DNA, the CDR3 is TGTGCCAGCAGTTTAGTGTCAGGGGGCTTGGAGACCCAGTACTTC.